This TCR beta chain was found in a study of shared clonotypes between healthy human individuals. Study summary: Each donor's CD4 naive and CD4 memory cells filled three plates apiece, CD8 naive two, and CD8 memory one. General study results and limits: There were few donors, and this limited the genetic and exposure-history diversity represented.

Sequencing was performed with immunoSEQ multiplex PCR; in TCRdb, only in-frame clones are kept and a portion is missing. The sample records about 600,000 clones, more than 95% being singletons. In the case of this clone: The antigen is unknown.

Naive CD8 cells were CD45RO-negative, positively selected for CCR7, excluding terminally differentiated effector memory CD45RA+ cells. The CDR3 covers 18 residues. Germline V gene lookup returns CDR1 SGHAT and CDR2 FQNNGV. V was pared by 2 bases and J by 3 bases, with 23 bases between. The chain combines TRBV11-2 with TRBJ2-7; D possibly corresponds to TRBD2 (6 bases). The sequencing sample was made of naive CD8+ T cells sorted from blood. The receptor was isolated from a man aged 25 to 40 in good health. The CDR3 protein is CASSLSSLSGLRVYEQYF. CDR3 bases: TGTGCCAGCAGCTTATCTTCATTGTCGGGACTTAGGGTCTACGAGCAGTACTTC.